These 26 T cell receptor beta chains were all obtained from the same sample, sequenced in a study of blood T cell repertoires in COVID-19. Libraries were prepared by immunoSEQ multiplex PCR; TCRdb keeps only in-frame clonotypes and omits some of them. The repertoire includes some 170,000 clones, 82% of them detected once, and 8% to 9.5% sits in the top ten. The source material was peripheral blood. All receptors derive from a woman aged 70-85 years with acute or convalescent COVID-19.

The CDR3 protein is CASSPPLEVGPGELFF. The CDR3 nucleotides read TGTGCCAGCAGTCCCCCGCTGGAGGTGGGTCCCGGGGAGCTGTTTTTT. V gene TRBV28 combines with J gene TRBJ2-2; TRBD2 might be the D (5 bases). Trimming took off 5 bases at V and 6 bases at J, with 19 bases between the two ends. There are 16 residues in the CDR3. The germline V gene has CDR1 MDHEN and CDR2 SYDVKM.

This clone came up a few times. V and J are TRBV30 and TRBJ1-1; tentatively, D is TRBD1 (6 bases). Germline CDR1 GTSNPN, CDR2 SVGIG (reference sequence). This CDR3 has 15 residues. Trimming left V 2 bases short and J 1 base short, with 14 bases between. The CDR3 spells CAWSPSGHANTEAFF. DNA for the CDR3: TGTGCCTGGAGTCCCTCGGGACATGCGAACACTGAAGCTTTCTTT.

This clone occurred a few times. CDR3 sequence (DNA): TGTGCCAGCAGCCGGCGGGGTACCTACGAGCAGTACTTC. Translated: CASSRRGTYEQYF. The chain uses TRBV11-3 and TRBJ2-7, with a weak D call TRBD2 (6 bases). Germline V gene sequence: CDR1 SGHNT, CDR2 YENEEA. The CDR3 loop spans 13 amino acids. V lost 5 bases and J 2 bases, leaving 10 bases between the germline ends.

In DNA, the CDR3 is TGCGCCAGCAGCCCCAGGGGCCCCCTACACAATGAGCAGTTCTTC. It is translated as CASSPRGPLHNEQFF. This sequence joins TRBV5-1 and TRBJ2-1; D might be TRBD1 (6 bases). The CDR3 consists of 15 residues. V was pared by 4 bases and J by 5 bases, with 16 bases between. Germline CDR1 SGHRS, CDR2 YFSETQ.

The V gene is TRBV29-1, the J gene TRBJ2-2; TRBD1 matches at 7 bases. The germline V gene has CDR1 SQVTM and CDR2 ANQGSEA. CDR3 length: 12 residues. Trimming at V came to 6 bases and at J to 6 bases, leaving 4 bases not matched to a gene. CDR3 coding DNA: TGCAGCGTGGGGACAGAAGCCGGGGAGCTGTTTTTT. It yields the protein CSVGTEAGELFF.

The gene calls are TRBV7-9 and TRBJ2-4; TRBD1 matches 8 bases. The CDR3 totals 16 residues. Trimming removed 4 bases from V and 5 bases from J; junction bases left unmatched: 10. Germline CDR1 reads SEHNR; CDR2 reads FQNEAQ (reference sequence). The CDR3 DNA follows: TGTGCCAGCAGCTCAAACGCAGGGGGCGCGGAAAACATTCAGTACTTC. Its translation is CASSSNAGGAENIQYF.

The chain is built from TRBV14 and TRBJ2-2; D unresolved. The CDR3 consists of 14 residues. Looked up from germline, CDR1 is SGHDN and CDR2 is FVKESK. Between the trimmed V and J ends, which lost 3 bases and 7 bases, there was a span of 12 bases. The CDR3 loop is CASSQGLLSGELFF. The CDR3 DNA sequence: TGTGCCAGCAGCCAGGGCCTTCTCAGCGGGGAGCTGTTTTTT.

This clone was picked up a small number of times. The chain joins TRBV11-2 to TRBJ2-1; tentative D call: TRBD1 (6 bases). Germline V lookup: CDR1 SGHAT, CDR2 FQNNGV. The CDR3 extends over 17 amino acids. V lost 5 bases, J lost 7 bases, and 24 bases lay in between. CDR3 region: CASSHYLRGLVDNEQFF. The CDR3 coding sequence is TGTGCCAGCAGCCATTACCTCAGGGGCTTAGTGGATAATGAGCAGTTCTTC.

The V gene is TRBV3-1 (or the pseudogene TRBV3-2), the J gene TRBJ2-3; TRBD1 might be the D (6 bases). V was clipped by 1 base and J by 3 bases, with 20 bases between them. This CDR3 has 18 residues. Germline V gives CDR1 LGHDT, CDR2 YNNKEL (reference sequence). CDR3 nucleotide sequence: TGTGCCAGCAGCCAAGTGGGGGTTAGGGGGTGGAGGACAGATACGCAGTATTTT. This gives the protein CASSQVGVRGWRTDTQYF.

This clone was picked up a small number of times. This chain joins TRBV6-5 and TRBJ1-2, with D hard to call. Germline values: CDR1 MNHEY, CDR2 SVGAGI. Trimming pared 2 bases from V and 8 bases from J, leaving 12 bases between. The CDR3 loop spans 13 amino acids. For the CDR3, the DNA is TGTGCCAGCAGTTACATCAATCGGTGGGGCTACACCTTC. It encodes CASSYINRWGYTF.

The CDR3 reads CSVGQGLYQPQHF. CDR3 bases: TGCAGCGTCGGACAGGGCCTCTATCAGCCCCAGCATTTT. The chain joins TRBV29-1 to TRBJ1-5; 8 bases fit TRBD1. V was pared by 6 bases and J by 5 bases, with 6 bases of the junction left unmatched. CDR3 length: 13 residues. Per germline, CDR1 SQVTM and CDR2 ANQGSEA.

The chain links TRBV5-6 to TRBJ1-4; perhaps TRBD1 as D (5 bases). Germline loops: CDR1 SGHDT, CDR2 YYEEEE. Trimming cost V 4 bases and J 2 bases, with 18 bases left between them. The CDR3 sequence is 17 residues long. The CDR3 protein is CASSLGVKVRTNEKLFF. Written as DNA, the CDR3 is TGTGCCAGCAGCCTAGGGGTCAAAGTTCGGACTAATGAAAAACTGTTTTTT.

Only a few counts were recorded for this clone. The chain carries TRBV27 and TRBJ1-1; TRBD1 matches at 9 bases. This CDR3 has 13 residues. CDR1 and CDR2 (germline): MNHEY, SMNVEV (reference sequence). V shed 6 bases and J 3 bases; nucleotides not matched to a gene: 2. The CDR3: CASSRTGDTEAFF. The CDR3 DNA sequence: TGTGCCAGCAGCAGGACAGGGGACACTGAAGCTTTCTTT.

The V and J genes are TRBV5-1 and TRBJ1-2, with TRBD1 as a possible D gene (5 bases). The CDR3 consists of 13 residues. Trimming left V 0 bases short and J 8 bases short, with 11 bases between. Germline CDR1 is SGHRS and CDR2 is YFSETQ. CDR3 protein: CASSLAVRAGYTF. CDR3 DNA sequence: TGCGCCAGCAGCTTGGCTGTCAGGGCCGGCTACACCTTC.

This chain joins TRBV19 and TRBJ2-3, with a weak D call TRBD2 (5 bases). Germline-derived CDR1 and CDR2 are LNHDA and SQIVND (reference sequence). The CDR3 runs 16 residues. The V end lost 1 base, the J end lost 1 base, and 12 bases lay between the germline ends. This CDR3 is CASSIAPVEGTDTQYF. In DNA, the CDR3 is TGTGCCAGTAGTATAGCCCCGGTGGAGGGCACAGATACGCAGTATTTT.

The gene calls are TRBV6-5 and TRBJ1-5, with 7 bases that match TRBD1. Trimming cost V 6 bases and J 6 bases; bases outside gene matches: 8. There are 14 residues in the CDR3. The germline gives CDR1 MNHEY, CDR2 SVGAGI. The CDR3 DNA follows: TGTGCCAGCAGCTTCGACAGGGACGCTCAGCCCCAGCATTTT. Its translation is CASSFDRDAQPQHF.

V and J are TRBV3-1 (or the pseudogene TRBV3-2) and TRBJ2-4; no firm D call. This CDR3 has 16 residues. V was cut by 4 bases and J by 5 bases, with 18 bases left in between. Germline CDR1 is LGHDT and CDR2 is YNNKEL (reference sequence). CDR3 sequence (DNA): TGTGCCAGCAGCCGCAGTTTATGGTACGGAGAAAACATTCAGTACTTC. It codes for CASSRSLWYGENIQYF.

CDR3 sequence (DNA): TGTGCCAGCAGCGCCTCGGGGTCAAAATCACCCCTCCACTTT. Encoded protein: CASSASGSKSPLHF. This rearrangement joins TRBV5-6 to TRBJ1-6; D unclear. The CDR3 length is 14 residues. In germline, CDR1 is SGHDT, CDR2 YYEEEE. V was pared by 4 bases and J by 10 bases, with 15 bases between.

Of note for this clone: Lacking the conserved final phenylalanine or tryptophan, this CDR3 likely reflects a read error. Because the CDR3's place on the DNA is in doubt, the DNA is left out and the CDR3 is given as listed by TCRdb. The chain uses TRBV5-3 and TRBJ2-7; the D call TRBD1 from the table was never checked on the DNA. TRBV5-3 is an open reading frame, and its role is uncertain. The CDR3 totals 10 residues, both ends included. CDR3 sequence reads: CARKRRDRDL.

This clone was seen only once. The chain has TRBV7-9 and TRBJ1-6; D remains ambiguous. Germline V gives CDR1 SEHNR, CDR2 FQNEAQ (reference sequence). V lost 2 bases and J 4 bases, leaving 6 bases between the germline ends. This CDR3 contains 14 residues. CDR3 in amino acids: CASSLSSYNSPLHF. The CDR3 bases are TGTGCCAGCAGCTTATCGTCTTATAATTCACCCCTCCACTTT.

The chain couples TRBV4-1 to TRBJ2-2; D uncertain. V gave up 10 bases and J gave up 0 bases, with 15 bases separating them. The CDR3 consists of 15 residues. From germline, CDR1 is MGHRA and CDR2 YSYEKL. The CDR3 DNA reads TGCGCCACCACCCTAGGCGGCGCGAACACCGGGGAGCTGTTTTTT. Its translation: CATTLGGANTGELFF.

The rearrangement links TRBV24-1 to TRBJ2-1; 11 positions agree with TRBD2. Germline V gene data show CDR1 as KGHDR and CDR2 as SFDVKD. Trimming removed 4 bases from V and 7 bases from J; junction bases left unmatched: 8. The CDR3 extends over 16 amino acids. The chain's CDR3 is CATSDYSGRARNEQFF. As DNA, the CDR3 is TGTGCCACCAGTGACTATAGCGGGAGGGCCCGGAATGAGCAGTTCTTC.

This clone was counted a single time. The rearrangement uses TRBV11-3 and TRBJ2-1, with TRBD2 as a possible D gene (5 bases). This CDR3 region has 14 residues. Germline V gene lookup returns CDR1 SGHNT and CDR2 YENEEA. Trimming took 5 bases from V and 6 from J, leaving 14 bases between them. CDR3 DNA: TGTGCCAGCAGCCCCGACGGCGGGTTCAATGAGCAGTTCTTC. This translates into CASSPDGGFNEQFF.

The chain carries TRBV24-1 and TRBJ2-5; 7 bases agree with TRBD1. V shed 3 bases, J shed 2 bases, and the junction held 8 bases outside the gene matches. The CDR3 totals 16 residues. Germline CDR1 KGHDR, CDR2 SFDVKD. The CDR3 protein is CATSDNGDSLQETQYF. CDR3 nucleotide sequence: TGTGCCACCAGTGATAACGGGGACAGTTTGCAAGAGACCCAGTACTTC.

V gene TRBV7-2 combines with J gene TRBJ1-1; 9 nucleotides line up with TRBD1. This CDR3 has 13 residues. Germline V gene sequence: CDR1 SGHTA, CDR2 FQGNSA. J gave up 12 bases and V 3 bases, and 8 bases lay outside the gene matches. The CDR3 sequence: CASSLGKQGATFF. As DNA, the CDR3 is TGTGCCAGCAGCTTGGGAAAACAGGGGGCTACTTTCTTT.

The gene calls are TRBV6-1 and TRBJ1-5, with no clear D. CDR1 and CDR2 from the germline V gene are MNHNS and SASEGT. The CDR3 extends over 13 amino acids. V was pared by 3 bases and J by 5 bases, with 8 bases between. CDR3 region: CASSDEGYQPQHF. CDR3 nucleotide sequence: TGTGCCAGCAGTGATGAGGGCTATCAGCCCCAGCATTTT.